Below are 17 T cell receptor beta chains sequenced from a single sample in a study of cytomegalovirus exposure and HLA in healthy donors. The PCR employed 60 Vbeta primers together with 13 Jbeta primers. The table came from immunoSEQ multiplex PCR; TCRdb's copy has only in-frame clones and leaves some out. The table includes approximately 120,000 clones, around 80% detected once. The sample consisted of PBMCs. The origin of the receptors is a woman in her fifties or sixties in good health and CMV-seropositive.

The gene calls are TRBV15 and TRBJ2-2, with TRBD1 identical over 7 bases. The CDR3 is 16 residues long. V trimming: 2 bases; J trimming: 5 bases; junction bases outside the gene matches: 8. The germline CDR1 and CDR2 sequences are LNHNV and YYDKDF (reference sequence). For the CDR3, the DNA is TGTGCCACCAGCAGACCCCGACAGGGTGGGACCGGGGAGCTGTTTTTT. It encodes CATSRPRQGGTGELFF.

Here the CDR3 DNA reads TGTGCCAGCAGCCCCACCTACGAGCAGTACTTC. Translation: CASSPTYEQYF. V gene TRBV7-2 combines with J gene TRBJ2-7; D is ambiguous. The length of the CDR3 is 11 residues. The V and J ends lost 5 bases and 2 bases respectively, with 4 bases between them. CDR1 is SGHTA, CDR2 FQGNSA, per germline.

The chain employs TRBV18 and TRBJ2-2; 7 positions agree with TRBD1. Trimming removed 5 bases from V and 1 base from J; junction bases left unmatched: 7. The CDR3 has 16 amino acids. Germline V CDR1 and CDR2: KGHSH, LQKENI. The CDR3 nucleotides read TGTGCCAGCTCAAAGACAGGGACCCTGAACACCGGGGAGCTGTTTTTT. Translated: CASSKTGTLNTGELFF. Together with reference TRBV18 and TRBJ2-2, the CDR3 gives the full variable domain: NAGVMQNPRHLVRRRGQEARLRCSPMKGHSHVYWYRQLPEEGLKFMVYLQKENIIDESGMPKERFSAEFPKEGPSILRIQQVVRGDSAAYFCASSKTGTLNTGELFFGEGSRLTVL.

A word on this clone: Other DNA variants within this sample encode the same CDR3. The rearrangement uses TRBV10-3 and TRBJ1-3, with TRBD1 as a possible D gene (6 bases). This CDR3 has 13 amino acids. Trimming took 6 bases from V and 0 from J, leaving 6 bases between them. Germline values: CDR1 ENHRY, CDR2 SYGVKD. CDR3 amino acids: CAIRDSSGNTIYF. Here the CDR3 DNA reads TGTGCCATCAGGGACAGCTCTGGAAACACCATATATTTT.

As for this clone: The junction differs from germline at one of its ends, possibly a read error. The chain is built from TRBV7-7 and TRBJ2-3; maybe TRBD2 (6 bases). The CDR3 has 13 residues. Germline assignment: CDR1 SSHAT and CDR2 FNYEAQ (reference sequence). In nucleotides, the CDR3 is TGTGCTAGCAGCTTAGCGGAGGCAGATACGCAGTATTTT. This gives the protein CASSLAEADTQYF.

The chain combines TRBV2 with TRBJ2-2; 10 bases match TRBD2. Losses at the gene ends were 6 bases for V and 5 bases for J; bases not matched to a gene: 6. The CDR3 spans 15 residues. Germline lookup yields CDR1 SNHLY and CDR2 FYNNEI. Here the CDR3 reads CASSRSGRATGELFF. CDR3 coding DNA: TGTGCCAGCAGCCGAAGCGGGAGGGCGACCGGGGAGCTGTTTTTT.

This clone has a single count. The V and J genes are TRBV9 and TRBJ2-3; weak D call: TRBD1 (5 bases). CDR3 length: 16 amino acids. Trimming removed 0 bases at V and 3 bases at J, with 14 bases between. Germline V lookup: CDR1 SGDLS, CDR2 YYNGEE. CDR3 sequence (DNA): TGTGCCAGCAGCGTAGGTGGCAGGGCATGGACAGATACGCAGTATTTT. Protein: CASSVGGRAWTDTQYF.

The table lists this clone with a few counts. CDR3 sequence (DNA): TGTGCCAGCAGCTTAGCGGGGCAGTATGGCTACACCTTC. Protein product: CASSLAGQYGYTF. The genes are TRBV7-2 and TRBJ1-2; weak D call: TRBD1 (5 bases). CDR1 is SGHTA, CDR2 FQGNSA, per germline. The CDR3 consists of 13 residues. The V gene lost 0 bases and the J gene lost 5 bases, with 7 bases spanning the gap.

This clone occurred once. The genes are TRBV25-1 and TRBJ2-1, with D tentatively TRBD2 (6 bases). Germline V lookup: CDR1 MGHDK, CDR2 SYGVNS. The CDR3 length is 14 residues. Deletions cut 1 base from V and 5 bases from J, with 9 bases between. CDR3 DNA sequence: TGTGCCAGCAGTGAATTTGCGGGGCACAATGAGCAGTTCTTC. Protein sequence: CASSEFAGHNEQFF.

This chain links TRBV27 with TRBJ2-1; D might be TRBD2 (5 bases). CDR1 and CDR2 from the germline V gene are MNHEY and SMNVEV (reference sequence). With 7 bases removed from V and 0 bases from J, the gap between germline ends came to 13 bases. The CDR3 is 15 amino acids. The CDR3 region has the DNA TGTGCCAGCACCCTTAGTGGGAGCTCCTACAATGAGCAGTTCTTC. Its protein is CASTLSGSSYNEQFF.

The CDR3 DNA is TGTGCCAGCAGCCGAACGACAGTCACAGATACGCAGTATTTT. It specifies CASSRTTVTDTQYF. The chain is built from TRBV2 and TRBJ2-3; possibly TRBD1 for D (5 bases). CDR1 and CDR2 from the germline V gene are SNHLY and FYNNEI. The CDR3 loop spans 14 amino acids. The V and J ends lost 6 bases and 2 bases respectively, with 12 bases between them.

The chain recombines TRBV18 with TRBJ2-7, with TRBD1 identical over 9 bases. The germline V gene has CDR1 KGHSH and CDR2 LQKENI. CDR3 length: 14 residues. The trim removed 5 bases at V and 5 bases at J, leaving 7 bases unmatched. This CDR3 is CASSVRDRDHEQYF. In DNA form, the CDR3 reads TGTGCCAGCTCAGTCCGGGACAGGGACCACGAGCAGTACTTC.

The V call is TRBV18, the J call TRBJ1-2; TRBD1 aligns across 7 bases. The CDR3 contains 12 residues. Looked up from germline, CDR1 is KGHSH and CDR2 is LQKENI. After removal of 5 bases from V and 8 bases from J, the junction contained 5 bases not matched to a gene. This CDR3 is CASSTGTVGYTF. CDR3 in DNA: TGTGCCAGCTCAACTGGGACAGTCGGCTACACCTTC.

This chain joins TRBV5-6 and TRBJ2-7; a weak D match, TRBD1 (5 bases). This CDR3 contains 15 residues. Deletions cut 2 bases from V and 0 bases from J, with 12 bases between. The germline V gene encodes CDR1 SGHDT and CDR2 YYEEEE. CDR3 in DNA: TGTGCCAGCAGCTTCTTCGACAGCCTCTCCTACGAGCAGTACTTC. Translating it yields CASSFFDSLSYEQYF.

This rearrangement joins TRBV19 to TRBJ1-6; possible D gene TRBD1, 5 bases. Deletions cut 3 bases from V and 7 bases from J, with 13 bases between. The CDR3 is 15 amino acids. Per the germline V gene, CDR1 is LNHDA and CDR2 is SQIVND (reference sequence). The CDR3 coding sequence is TGTGCCAGTAGTATCGGGGACTCTCGGAATTCACCCCTCCACTTT. Its translation is CASSIGDSRNSPLHF.

The chain links TRBV5-1 to TRBJ1-4; a possible D gene is TRBD1 (5 bases). The CDR3 length is 15 residues. Germline V gene sequence: CDR1 SGHRS, CDR2 YFSETQ. V lost 4 bases to trimming and J lost 8 bases, with 18 bases between them. In nucleotides, the CDR3 is TGCGCCAGCAGCAGTAACGGGGGAGTAAGGGAAAAACTGTTTTTT. Translated, it gives CASSSNGGVREKLFF.

The chain carries TRBV4-3 and TRBJ2-1; 7 nucleotides line up with TRBD2. This CDR3 spans 15 amino acids. Germline CDR1 reads LGHNA; CDR2 reads YSLEER. Losses at the gene ends were 3 bases for V and 6 bases for J; bases not matched to a gene: 8. The CDR3 coding sequence is TGCGCCAGCAGCCATAGGCCTAGCGGTCTCAATGAGCAGTTCTTC. It codes for CASSHRPSGLNEQFF.